This TCR beta chain derives from a study of blood T cell repertoires in COVID-19. Germline V gene data show CDR1 as SGHVS and CDR2 as FQNEAQ. This CDR3 region has 13 residues. The V end was cut by 3 bases, the J end by 4 bases, with 9 bases between. In the original analysis: Amplification with reference gene primers provided the estimates of nucleated cell counts. The assay was immunoSEQ multiplex PCR, and TCRdb's table has in-frame clones only and misses some. Clone size and V and J calls were adopted from that table, with D and trimming inferred from the DNA. The table shows around 360,000 clones, with over 75% occurring only once.

Sequencing was done on a sample of peripheral blood. The source is a woman under 40 with COVID-19, enrolled during active disease. The chain couples TRBV7-8 to TRBJ2-5; D perhaps matches TRBD2 (5 bases). The CDR3 DNA sequence: TGTGCCAGCAGCTTTGCGGGTGGAGAGACCCAGTACTTC. Protein: CASSFAGGETQYF.